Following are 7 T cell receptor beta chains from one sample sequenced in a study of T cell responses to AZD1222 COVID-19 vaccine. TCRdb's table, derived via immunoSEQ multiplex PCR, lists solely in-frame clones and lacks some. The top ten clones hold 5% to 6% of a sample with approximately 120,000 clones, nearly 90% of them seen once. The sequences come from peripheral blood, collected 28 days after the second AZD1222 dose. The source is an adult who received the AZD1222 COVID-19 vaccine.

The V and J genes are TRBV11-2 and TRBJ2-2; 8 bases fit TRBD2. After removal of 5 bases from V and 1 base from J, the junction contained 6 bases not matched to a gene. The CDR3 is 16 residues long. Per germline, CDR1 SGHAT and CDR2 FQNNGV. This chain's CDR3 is CASSGGTRRNTGELFF. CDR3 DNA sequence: TGTGCCAGCAGCGGAGGGACTAGGAGGAACACCGGGGAGCTGTTTTTT.

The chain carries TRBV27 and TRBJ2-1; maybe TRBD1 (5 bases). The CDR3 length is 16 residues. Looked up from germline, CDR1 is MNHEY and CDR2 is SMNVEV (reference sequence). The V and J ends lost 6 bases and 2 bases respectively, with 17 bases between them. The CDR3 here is CASSGILGPTYNEQFF. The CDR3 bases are TGTGCCAGCAGCGGAATCCTGGGGCCAACCTACAATGAGCAGTTCTTC.

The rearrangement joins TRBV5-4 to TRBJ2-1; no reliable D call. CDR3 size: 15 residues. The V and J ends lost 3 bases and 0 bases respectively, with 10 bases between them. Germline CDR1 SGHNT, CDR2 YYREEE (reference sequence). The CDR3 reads CASSSDVSSYNEQFF. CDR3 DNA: TGTGCCAGCAGCTCGGACGTCAGCTCCTACAATGAGCAGTTCTTC.

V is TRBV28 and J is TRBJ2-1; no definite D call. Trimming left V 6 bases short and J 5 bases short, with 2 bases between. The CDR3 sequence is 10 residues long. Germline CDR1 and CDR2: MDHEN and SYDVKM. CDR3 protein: CASRDNEQFF. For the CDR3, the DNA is TGTGCCAGCAGGGACAATGAGCAGTTCTTC. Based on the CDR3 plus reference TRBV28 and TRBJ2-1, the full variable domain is DVKVTQSSRYLVKRTGEKVFLECVQDMDHENMFWYRQDPGLGLRLIYFSYDVKMKEKGDIPEGYSVSREKKERFSLILESASTNQTSMYLCASRDNEQFFGPGTRLTVL.

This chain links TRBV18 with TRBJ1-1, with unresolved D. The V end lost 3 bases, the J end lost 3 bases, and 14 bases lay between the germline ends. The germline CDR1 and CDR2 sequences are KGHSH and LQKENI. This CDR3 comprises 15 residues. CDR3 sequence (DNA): TGTGCCAGCTCACCGACCGTTGGGTGGGACACTGAAGCTTTCTTT. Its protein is CASSPTVGWDTEAFF.

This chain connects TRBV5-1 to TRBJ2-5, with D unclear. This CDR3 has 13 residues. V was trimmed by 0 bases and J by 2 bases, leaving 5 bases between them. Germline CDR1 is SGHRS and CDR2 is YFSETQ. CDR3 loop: CASSLVGQETQYF. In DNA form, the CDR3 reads TGCGCCAGCAGCTTGGTGGGGCAAGAGACCCAGTACTTC.

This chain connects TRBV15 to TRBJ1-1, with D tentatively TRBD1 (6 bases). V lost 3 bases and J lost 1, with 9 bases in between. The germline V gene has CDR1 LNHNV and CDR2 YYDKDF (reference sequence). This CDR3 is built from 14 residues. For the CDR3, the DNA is TGTGCCACCAGCAGCGCGGGGGCGAACACTGAAGCTTTCTTT. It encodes CATSSAGANTEAFF.